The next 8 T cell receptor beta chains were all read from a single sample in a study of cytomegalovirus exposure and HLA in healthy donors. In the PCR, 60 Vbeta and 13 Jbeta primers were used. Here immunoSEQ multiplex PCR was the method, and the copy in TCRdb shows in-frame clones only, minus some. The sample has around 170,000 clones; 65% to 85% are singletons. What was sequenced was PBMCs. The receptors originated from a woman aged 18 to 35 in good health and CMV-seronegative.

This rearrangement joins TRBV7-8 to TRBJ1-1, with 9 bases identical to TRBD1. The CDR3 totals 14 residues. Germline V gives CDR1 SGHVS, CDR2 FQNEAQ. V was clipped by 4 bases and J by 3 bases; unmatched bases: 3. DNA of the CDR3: TGTGCCAGCAGCTCCCGGGACAGGGACACTGAAGCTTTCTTT. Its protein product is CASSSRDRDTEAFF.

The CDR3 sequence is CASSLFEGRNEKLFF. CDR3 coding DNA: TGTGCCAGCAGTTTATTTGAAGGCAGGAATGAAAAACTGTTTTTT. The rearrangement links TRBV27 to TRBJ1-4; D gene unclear. The germline CDR1 and CDR2 sequences are MNHEY and SMNVEV (reference sequence). V was cut by 1 base and J by 5 bases, with 11 bases left in between. This CDR3 is built from 15 residues.

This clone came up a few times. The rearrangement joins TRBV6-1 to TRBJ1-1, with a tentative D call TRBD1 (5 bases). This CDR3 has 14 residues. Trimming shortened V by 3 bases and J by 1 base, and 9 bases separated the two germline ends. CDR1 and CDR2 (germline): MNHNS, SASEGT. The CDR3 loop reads CASSERGQNTEAFF. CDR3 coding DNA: TGTGCCAGCAGTGAGAGAGGACAGAACACTGAAGCTTTCTTT.

The CDR3 nucleotides are TGTGCCAGCAGCAGACGGAGGAGATCCTACAATGAGCAGTTCTTC. It encodes CASSRRRRSYNEQFF. The genes are TRBV7-2 and TRBJ2-1, with D perhaps matching TRBD2 (5 bases). V lost 5 bases and J lost 1, with 12 bases in between. Looked up from germline, CDR1 is SGHTA and CDR2 is FQGNSA. The CDR3 loop spans 15 amino acids.

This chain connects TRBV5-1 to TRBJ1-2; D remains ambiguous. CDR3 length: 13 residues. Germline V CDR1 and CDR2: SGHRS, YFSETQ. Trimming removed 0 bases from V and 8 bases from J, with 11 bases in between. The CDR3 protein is CASSLGGDAGYTF. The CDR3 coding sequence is TGCGCCAGCAGCTTGGGGGGAGATGCGGGCTACACCTTC.

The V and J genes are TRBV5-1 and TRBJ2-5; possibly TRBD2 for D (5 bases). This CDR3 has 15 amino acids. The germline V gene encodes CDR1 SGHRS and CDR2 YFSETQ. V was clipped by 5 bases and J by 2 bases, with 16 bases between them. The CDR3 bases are TGCGCCAGCAGTCCCCAACTTGGAGGACAAGAGACCCAGTACTTC. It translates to CASSPQLGGQETQYF.

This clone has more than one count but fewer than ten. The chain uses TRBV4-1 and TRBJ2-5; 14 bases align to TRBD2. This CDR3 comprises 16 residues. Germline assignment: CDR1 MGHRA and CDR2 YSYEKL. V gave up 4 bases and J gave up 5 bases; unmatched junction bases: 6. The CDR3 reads CASSLGLAGGWETQYF. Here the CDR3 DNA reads TGCGCCAGCAGCCTTGGACTAGCGGGGGGTTGGGAGACCCAGTACTTC.

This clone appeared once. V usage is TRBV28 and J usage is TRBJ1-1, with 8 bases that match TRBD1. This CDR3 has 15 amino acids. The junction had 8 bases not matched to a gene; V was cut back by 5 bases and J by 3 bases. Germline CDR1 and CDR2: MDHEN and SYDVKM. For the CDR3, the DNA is TGTGCCAGCAGTGGAAGGACAGGGTCCGACACTGAAGCTTTCTTT. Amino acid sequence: CASSGRTGSDTEAFF.